A single sample is the source of the 20 T cell receptor beta chains below, sequenced in a study of sequential checkpoint blockade in melanoma. Only in-frame clones appear in the TCRdb table, and some are missing; sequencing was by immunoSEQ multiplex PCR. The sample includes 4,000 to 6,500 clones, less than 75% of them seen just once. Treatment noted: randomized to nivolumab then ipilimumab (arm A) or the reverse (arm B). The sequencing here drew on CD8+ T cells sorted from blood (inferred from file names), taken from a patient given nivolumab and ipilimumab in sequence. These receptors were obtained from a human donor with melanoma.

The chain uses TRBV27 and TRBJ1-2, with a tentative D call TRBD1 (6 bases). The CDR3 is made up of 13 amino acids. From germline, CDR1 is MNHEY and CDR2 SMNVEV (reference sequence). Trimming pared 7 bases from V and 3 bases from J, leaving 12 bases between. The chain's CDR3 is CASKLDSDYGYTF. The CDR3 nucleotides read TGTGCCAGCAAACTGGACAGTGACTATGGCTACACCTTC.

By proportion, this clone is medium-sized. V usage is TRBV10-2 and J usage is TRBJ1-1, with unresolved D. Per germline, CDR1 WSHSY and CDR2 SAAADI. The CDR3 extends over 14 amino acids. Trimming removed 1 base from V and 5 bases from J, with 11 bases in between. The CDR3 loop reads CASSEYRVGTEAFF. CDR3 bases: TGCGCCAGCAGTGAGTACCGGGTGGGTACTGAAGCTTTCTTT.

The DNA of the CDR3 is TGTGCCAGCAGCCCTTGGACAGGGGGCGGCACTGAAGCTTTCTTT. Translating it yields CASSPWTGGGTEAFF. The rearrangement uses TRBV11-3 and TRBJ1-1; 11 positions match TRBD1. Germline values: CDR1 SGHNT, CDR2 YENEEA. V dropped 5 bases and J dropped 4; count of bases not matched to a gene: 6. The CDR3 runs to 15 residues.

J is TRBJ2-2 and V is TRBV5-6; TRBD1 matches 8 bases. Germline trimming cut 4 bases from V and 6 bases from J; bases unmatched to any gene: 14. Germline values: CDR1 SGHDT, CDR2 YYEEEE. This CDR3 has 17 amino acids. The CDR3 coding sequence is TGTGCCAGCAGCGCCACTAGTACAGGGGGAACCCCCGGGGAGCTGTTTTTT. This codes for CASSATSTGGTPGELFF.

The chain has TRBV9 and TRBJ2-1; possibly TRBD2 for D (5 bases). Trimming took 0 bases from V and 2 from J, leaving 12 bases between them. The CDR3 loop spans 16 amino acids. Per germline, CDR1 SGDLS and CDR2 YYNGEE. The CDR3 bases are TGTGCCAGCAGCGTAGCCTACAGAGGGCCCTACAATGAGCAGTTCTTC. Encoded protein: CASSVAYRGPYNEQFF.

Here the CDR3 DNA reads TGTGCCAGCAGCCAAGGACTAGCGGGGGGTGGAGAGACCCAGTACTTC. Translating gives CASSQGLAGGGETQYF. This sequence joins TRBV4-2 and TRBJ2-5, with 13 bases matching TRBD2. CDR1 and CDR2 (germline): LGHNA, YNFKEQ. The CDR3 length is 16 residues. V lost 1 base to trimming and J lost 4 bases; unmatched junction nucleotides: 3.

This clone was seen a handful of times. The chain links TRBV28 to TRBJ2-3, with D possibly being TRBD2 (5 bases). This CDR3 spans 17 amino acids. The germline CDR1 and CDR2 sequences are MDHEN and SYDVKM. The V gene lost 6 bases and the J gene lost 1 base, with 20 bases spanning the gap. The CDR3 reads CASSSLLEAGGTDTQYF. Here the CDR3 DNA reads TGTGCCAGCAGCAGTTTGTTGGAGGCTGGAGGCACAGATACGCAGTATTTT.

This chain connects TRBV27 to TRBJ2-5, with 7 bases fitting TRBD2. The CDR3 runs to 13 residues. Germline lookup yields CDR1 MNHEY and CDR2 SMNVEV (reference sequence). Trimming cost V 0 bases and J 11 bases; bases outside gene matches: 6. The CDR3 reads CASSLSARREQYF. CDR3 nucleotide sequence: TGTGCCAGCAGTTTATCCGCCAGGCGGGAGCAGTACTTC.

The chain recombines TRBV4-1 with TRBJ1-1, with 12 bases fitting TRBD1. Germline CDR1 is MGHRA and CDR2 is YSYEKL. The CDR3 consists of 16 residues. V lost 0 bases to trimming and J lost 6 bases; unmatched junction nucleotides: 5. CDR3: CASSQESGTGGAEAFF. The CDR3 bases are TGCGCCAGCAGCCAAGAAAGCGGGACAGGGGGCGCTGAAGCTTTCTTT.

V is TRBV9 and J is TRBJ2-1, with 9 bases lining up with TRBD2. CDR3 size: 16 residues. The trim removed 4 bases at V and 5 bases at J, leaving 10 bases unmatched. CDR1 and CDR2 from the germline V gene are SGDLS and YYNGEE. Written as DNA, the CDR3 is TGTGCCAGCAGCCCAGAGGGACTAGCTATGGACAATGAGCAGTTCTTC. It is translated as CASSPEGLAMDNEQFF.

This sequence joins TRBV7-8 and TRBJ1-3; tentatively, D is TRBD1 (6 bases). V dropped 3 bases and J dropped 4 bases, with 13 bases sitting between them. The CDR3 loop spans 15 amino acids. Germline V gene lookup returns CDR1 SGHVS and CDR2 FQNEAQ. In DNA, the CDR3 is TGTGCCAGCAGCTTCGGGTCAGGGGAGGGAAACACCATATATTTT. Its translation: CASSFGSGEGNTIYF.

This clone showed up just a few times. The gene calls are TRBV9 and TRBJ2-3; TRBD1 matches 7 bases. After removal of 0 bases from V and 2 bases from J, the junction contained 3 bases not matched to a gene. Germline loops: CDR1 SGDLS, CDR2 YYNGEE. This CDR3 has 15 amino acids. This chain's CDR3 is CASSVEGANTDTQYF. In nucleotides, the CDR3 is TGTGCCAGCAGCGTAGAGGGGGCAAACACAGATACGCAGTATTTT.

The table lists this clone with a count of one. The chain uses TRBV6-5 and TRBJ1-1, with D uncertain. The CDR3 is 12 residues long. The V end lost 6 bases, the J end lost 4 bases, and 9 bases lay between the germline ends. Per the germline V gene, CDR1 is MNHEY and CDR2 is SVGAGI. The CDR3 loop is CASSFSGTEAFF. The CDR3 DNA is TGTGCCAGCAGCTTTAGCGGCACTGAAGCTTTCTTT.

On this clone itself: The identical CDR3 is also encoded by other nucleotide sequences in the sample. This chain's CDR3 is CATSNTVGGGETQYF. The CDR3 DNA is TGTGCCACCAGCAATACGGTGGGGGGTGGGGAGACCCAGTACTTC. This sequence joins TRBV15 and TRBJ2-5; a weak D match, TRBD2 (6 bases). Germline assignment: CDR1 LNHNV and CDR2 YYDKDF (reference sequence). V was cut by 4 bases and J by 5 bases, with 17 bases left in between. The CDR3 runs to 15 residues.

The chain is built from TRBV15 and TRBJ2-3; D might be TRBD2 (5 bases). CDR1 and CDR2 (germline): LNHNV, YYDKDF (reference sequence). The length of the CDR3 is 14 residues. Trimming pared 0 bases from V and 6 bases from J, leaving 10 bases between. CDR3 bases: TGTGCCACCAGCAGAGAGGTCGAGCGGGATACGCAGTATTTT. The encoded protein is CATSREVERDTQYF.

There are a few counts of this clone. V and J are TRBV7-9 and TRBJ2-2, with 10 bases that match TRBD1. V was pared by 5 bases and J by 5 bases, with 5 bases of the junction left unmatched. The CDR3 covers 15 residues. Germline CDR1 reads SEHNR; CDR2 reads FQNEAQ (reference sequence). CDR3 sequence: CASSPGQGWTGELFF. The DNA for the CDR3 is TGTGCCAGCAGCCCGGGACAGGGGTGGACCGGGGAGCTGTTTTTT.

The chain carries TRBV5-6 and TRBJ1-1; D is unclear. V was cut by 0 bases and J by 6 bases, with 12 bases left in between. This CDR3 has 14 residues. The germline gives CDR1 SGHDT, CDR2 YYEEEE. The CDR3 DNA sequence: TGTGCCAGCAGCTTGGCCCCAGCAGGCGCTGAAGCTTTCTTT. This gives the protein CASSLAPAGAEAFF.

The chain joins TRBV9 to TRBJ2-7, with a possible D match to TRBD2 (6 bases). Germline V gene lookup returns CDR1 SGDLS and CDR2 YYNGEE. The CDR3 is 14 amino acids. The germline V and J ends were trimmed by 3 bases and 4 bases, with 14 bases remaining between them. CDR3 DNA: TGTGCCAGCAGCGCTGGAGGGAGGATGTACGAGCAGTACTTC. Protein product: CASSAGGRMYEQYF.

This clone was seen a few times. The CDR3 DNA sequence: TGTGCCAGCAGCCTCGGACAGGGAGGGAAACTGTTTTTT. Translation gives CASSLGQGGKLFF. The chain joins TRBV11-2 to TRBJ1-4; 8 bases match TRBD1. There are 13 residues in the CDR3. V shed 5 bases, J shed 11 bases, and the junction held 7 bases outside the gene matches. Germline CDR1 SGHAT, CDR2 FQNNGV.

CDR3 protein: CSVEDVGSSNEQYF. The CDR3 bases are TGCAGCGTTGAAGACGTAGGGAGCAGCAACGAGCAGTACTTC. The V and J genes are TRBV29-1 and TRBJ2-7; D perhaps matches TRBD2 (5 bases). The CDR3 covers 14 residues. Trimming took off 0 bases at V and 5 bases at J, with 14 bases between the two ends. Looked up from germline, CDR1 is SQVTM and CDR2 is ANQGSEA.